This is a list of T cell receptor beta chains from one sample in a study of blood T cell repertoires in COVID-19. Sequencing was performed with immunoSEQ multiplex PCR; in TCRdb, only in-frame clones are kept and a portion is missing. Here the sample spans some 240,000 clones, roughly 89% being singletons. Sequencing used peripheral blood. The receptors shown here come from a man aged 55 to 70 who had recovered from COVID-19. Both conserved end residues are part of each CDR3. D genes are given only for firm matches. Clone size is given for some rows only: seen once, a few or many times, or a class if the clone is expanded.

>TRBD2|TRBJ2-5|TRBV11-1|NA
CASSPWAGGETQYF
TGTGCCAGCAGCCCTTGGGCGGGAGGAGAGACCCAGTACTTC
>TRBD1|TRBJ2-3|TRBV19|NA
CASSIRQGQTDTQYF
TGTGCCAGTAGCATTAGACAGGGTCAAACAGATACGCAGTATTTT
>NA|TRBJ2-7|TRBV11-3|NA
CASSWTGSYEQYF
TGTGCCAGCAGTTGGACGGGGTCCTACGAGCAGTACTTC
>NA|TRBJ1-1|TRBV3-1/TRBV3-2|few
CASSLGRSEAFF
TGTGCCAGCAGCCTAGGCAGGTCTGAAGCTTTCTTT
>NA|TRBJ1-1|TRBV6-5|NA
CASSYPGQGEAFF
TGTGCCAGCAGTTACCCGGGACAAGGGGAAGCTTTCTTT
>TRBD1|TRBJ2-6|TRBV7-8|many
CASRGQGVLLSGANVLTF
TGTGCCAGCAGAGGACAGGGGGTTCTCCTCTCTGGGGCCAACGTCCTGACTTTC
>NA|TRBJ2-3|TRBV2|NA
CASKGRVSADTQYF
TGTGCCAGCAAAGGTCGGGTATCCGCAGATACGCAGTATTTT
>TRBD1|TRBJ1-2|TRBV11-2|few
CASSLDDRGQGGYTF
TGTGCCAGCAGCTTAGACGACAGGGGCCAGGGTGGCTACACCTTC
>TRBD2|TRBJ2-1|TRBV12-5|NA
CASGLSGRSFF
TGTGCTAGTGGTTTGAGCGGGAGGTCGTTCTTC
>NA|TRBJ1-1|TRBV6-2/TRBV6-3|NA
CASSYFTVTEAFF
TGTGCCAGCAGTTACTTTACGGTAACTGAAGCTTTCTTT
>TRBD1|TRBJ1-1|TRBV5-1|NA
CASAARGLWNTEAFF
TGCGCCAGCGCGGCAAGGGGGCTTTGGAACACTGAAGCTTTCTTT
>TRBD1|TRBJ2-2|TRBV7-2|NA
CASSPRQGTNGELFF
TGTGCCAGCAGCCCAAGACAGGGGACGAACGGGGAGCTGTTTTTT
>NA|TRBJ2-2|TRBV9|NA
CASSPRTLRAGELFF
NA
>TRBD2|TRBJ2-1|TRBV11-3|NA
CASSLNRLAAYNEQFF
TGTGCCAGCAGCTTAAACAGACTAGCGGCATACAATGAGCAGTTCTTC
>NA|TRBJ2-5|TRBV6-2/TRBV6-3|NA
CASSRGQITQETQYF
TGTGCCAGCAGTCGAGGACAAATTACCCAAGAGACCCAGTACTTC
>TRBD1|TRBJ1-5|TRBV19|NA
CASSILGQGTGQPQHF
TGTGCCAGTAGTATACTCGGACAGGGCACGGGACAGCCCCAGCATTTT
>NA|TRBJ2-1|TRBV5-1|NA
CASSSTSYQREQFF
TGCGCCAGCAGCTCTACTAGTTATCAACGGGAGCAGTTCTTC
>TRBD1|TRBJ2-7|TRBV19|NA
CASSTTWTGPIYF
TGTGCCAGTAGTACGACCTGGACAGGACCTATATACTTC
>NA|TRBJ2-5|TRBV9|few
CASSVDSSTQYF
TGTGCCAGCAGCGTCGACAGTTCGACCCAGTACTTC
>TRBD2|TRBJ2-1|TRBV10-3|NA
CAISVLAGTSSYNEQFF
TGTGCCATCAGTGTCCTAGCGGGGACCAGCTCCTACAATGAGCAGTTCTTC
>NA|TRBJ2-7|TRBV20-1|NA
CSARFGYEQYF
TGCAGTGCTCGTTTCGGCTACGAGCAGTACTTC
>NA|TRBJ1-4|TRBV30|NA
CAWSVPGATNEKLFF
TGTGCCTGGAGTGTTCCGGGGGCAACTAATGAAAAACTGTTTTTT
>TRBD2|TRBJ2-1|TRBV4-3|NA
CASSQGEAGGNEQFF
TGCGCCAGCAGCCAAGGGGAAGCGGGAGGGAATGAGCAGTTCTTC
>TRBD1|TRBJ1-5|TRBV2|NA
CASSRDLPTGDQPQHF
TGTGCCAGCTCGCGGGACCTTCCAACAGGGGATCAGCCCCAGCATTTT
>NA|TRBJ2-2|TRBV3-1/TRBV3-2|few
CASSQGALGGGELFF
TGTGCCAGCAGCCAAGGAGCCCTTGGTGGCGGGGAGCTGTTTTTT
>TRBD2|TRBJ2-5|TRBV30|NA
CAWRRFSGKQETQYF
TGTGCCTGGAGGCGGTTTAGCGGGAAACAAGAGACCCAGTACTTC
>NA|TRBJ1-3|TRBV10-3|NA
CAISESGGSGNTIYF
TGTGCCATCAGTGAGTCGGGAGGCTCTGGAAACACCATATATTTT
>TRBD2|TRBJ2-1|TRBV2|NA
CASSKELAGGKYEQFF
TGTGCCAGCAGTAAAGAACTAGCGGGGGGTAAATATGAGCAGTTCTTC
>NA|TRBJ1-1|TRBV29-1|NA
CSVTSGGNTEAFF
TGCAGCGTGACCTCGGGGGGGAACACTGAAGCTTTCTTT
>TRBD2|TRBJ2-5|TRBV5-5|NA
CASSSGLAGAETQYF
TGTGCCAGCAGCTCGGGACTAGCGGGAGCAGAGACCCAGTACTTC
>NA|TRBJ1-2|TRBV4-2|NA
CASSQESLSGYTF
TGTGCCAGCAGCCAAGAGAGCCTATCCGGCTACACCTTC
>NA|TRBJ2-2|TRBV28|NA
CASSLAGTALTGELFF
TGTGCCAGCAGTTTAGCGGGGACCGCCCTCACCGGGGAGCTGTTTTTT
>TRBD1|TRBJ1-5|TRBV5-1|NA
CASSLGQGAWPQHF
TGCGCCAGCAGCTTAGGACAGGGGGCTTGGCCCCAGCATTTT
>NA|TRBJ1-2|TRBV24-1|NA
CATSDWRGVEANYGYTF
TGTGCCACCAGTGATTGGCGGGGTGTAGAGGCTAACTATGGCTACACCTTC
>TRBD2|TRBJ2-1|TRBV4-1|few
CASSQDAGVAGTVSNEQFF
TGCGCCAGCAGCCAAGATGCAGGAGTAGCGGGGACGGTTAGCAATGAGCAGTTCTTC
>TRBD2|TRBJ2-7|TRBV2|NA
CASYLAGEGYEQYF
TGTGCCAGCTATCTAGCGGGAGAAGGGTACGAGCAGTACTTC
>NA|TRBJ2-1|TRBV7-6|NA
CASSPTLPQLYNEQFF
TGTGCCAGCAGTCCTACGCTGCCGCAACTCTACAATGAGCAGTTCTTC